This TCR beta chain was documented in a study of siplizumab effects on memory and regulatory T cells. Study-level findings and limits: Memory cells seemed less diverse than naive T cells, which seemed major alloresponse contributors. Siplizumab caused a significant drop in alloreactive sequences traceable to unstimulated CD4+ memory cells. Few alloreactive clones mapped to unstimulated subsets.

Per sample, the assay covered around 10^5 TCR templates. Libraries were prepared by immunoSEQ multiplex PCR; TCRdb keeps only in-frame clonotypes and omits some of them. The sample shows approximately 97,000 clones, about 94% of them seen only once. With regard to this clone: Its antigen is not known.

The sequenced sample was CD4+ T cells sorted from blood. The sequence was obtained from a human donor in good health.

CDR3 loop: CASSNSPGETQYF. CDR3 in DNA: TGTGCCAGCAGCAACTCCCCCGGAGAGACCCAGTACTTC. V usage is TRBV7-3 and J usage is TRBJ2-5, with D uncertain. The length of the CDR3 is 13 residues. In germline, CDR1 is SGHTA, CDR2 FQGTGA. With 5 bases removed from V and 4 bases from J, the gap between germline ends came to 11 bases.